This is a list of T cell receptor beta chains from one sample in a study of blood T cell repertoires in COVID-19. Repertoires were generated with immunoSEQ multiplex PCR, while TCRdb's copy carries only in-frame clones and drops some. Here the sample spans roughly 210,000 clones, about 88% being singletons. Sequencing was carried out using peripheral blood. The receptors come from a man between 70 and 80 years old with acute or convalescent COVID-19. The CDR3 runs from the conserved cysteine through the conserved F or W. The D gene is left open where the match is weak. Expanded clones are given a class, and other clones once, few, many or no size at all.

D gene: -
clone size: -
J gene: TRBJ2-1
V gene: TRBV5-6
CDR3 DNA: TGTGCCAGCAGCTTGGGTGTGTTTTCGGTCAATGAGCAGTTCTTC
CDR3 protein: CASSLGVFSVNEQFF

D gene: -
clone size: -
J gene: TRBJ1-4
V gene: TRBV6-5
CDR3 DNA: TGTGCCAGCAGTTACGCGACAACTAATGAAAAACTGTTTTTT
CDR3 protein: CASSYATTNEKLFF

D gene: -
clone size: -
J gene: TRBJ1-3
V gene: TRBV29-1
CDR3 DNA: TGCAGCGTTGAGAGGGGGACTGGAAACACCATATATTTT
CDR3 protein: CSVERGTGNTIYF

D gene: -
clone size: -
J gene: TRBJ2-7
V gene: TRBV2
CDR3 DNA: TGTGCCAGCAGTGAAGACTTGGGGGCGGCGACCTACGAGCAGTACTTC
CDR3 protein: CASSEDLGAATYEQYF

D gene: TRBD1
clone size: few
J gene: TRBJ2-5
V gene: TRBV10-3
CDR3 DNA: TGTGCCATCAAGACAGGGGGAGGGCAAGAGACCCAGTACTTC
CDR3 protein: CAIKTGGGQETQYF

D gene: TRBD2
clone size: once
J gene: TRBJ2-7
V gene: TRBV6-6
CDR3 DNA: TGTGCCAGCAGTCCAACCCAGGGGCTACTGACTAGCGGGGCCTACGAGCAGTACTTC
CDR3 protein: CASSPTQGLLTSGAYEQYF

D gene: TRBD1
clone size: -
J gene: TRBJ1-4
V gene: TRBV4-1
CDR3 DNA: TGCGCCAGCCGGGACAGAGCTAATGAAAAACTGTTTTTT
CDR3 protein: CASRDRANEKLFF

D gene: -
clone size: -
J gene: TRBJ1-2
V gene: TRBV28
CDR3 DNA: TGTGCCAGCAGTTTCTCTGTGACTAGGTATGGCTACACCTTC
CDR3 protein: CASSFSVTRYGYTF

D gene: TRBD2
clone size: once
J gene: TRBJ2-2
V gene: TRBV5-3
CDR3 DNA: TGTGCCAGAAGCTTGGCGGGACTAGCGGGGCCGACCGGGGAGCTGTTTTTT
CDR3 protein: CARSLAGLAGPTGELFF

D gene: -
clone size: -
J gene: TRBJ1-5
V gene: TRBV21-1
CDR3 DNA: TGTGCCAGCAGCACGTTGACAGGGGGGTATAAGGACAATCAGCCCCAGCATTTT
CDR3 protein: CASSTLTGGYKDNQPQHF

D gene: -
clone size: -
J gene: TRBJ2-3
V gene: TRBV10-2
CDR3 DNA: TGCGCCAGCAGGGGAAATAAACAGGGTCCCACAGATACGCAGTATTTT
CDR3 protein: CASRGNKQGPTDTQYF

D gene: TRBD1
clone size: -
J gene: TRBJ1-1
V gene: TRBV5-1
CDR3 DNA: TGCGCCAGCCGCGACAGGGGCTCGGCGAGCACTGAAGCTTTCTTT
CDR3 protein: CASRDRGSASTEAFF

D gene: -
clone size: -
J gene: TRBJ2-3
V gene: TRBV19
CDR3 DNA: TGTGCCAGTAGCCAGACAGGGACTAGCACAGATACGCAGTATTTT
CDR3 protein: CASSQTGTSTDTQYF

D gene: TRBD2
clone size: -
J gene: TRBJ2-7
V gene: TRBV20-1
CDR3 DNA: TGCAGTGCTAGTGCCTCGGGACTAGCGGGAGTTCGCGAGCAGTACTTC
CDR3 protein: CSASASGLAGVREQYF

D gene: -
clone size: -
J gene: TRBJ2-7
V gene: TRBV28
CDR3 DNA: TGTGCCAGCAGTTTAGGGGATTGGGGAGGCGAGCAGTACTTC
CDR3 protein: CASSLGDWGGEQYF

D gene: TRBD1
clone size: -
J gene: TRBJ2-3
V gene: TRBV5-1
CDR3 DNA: TGCGCCAGCAGCCCCGGACAGGTCACAGATACGCAGTATTTT
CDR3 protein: CASSPGQVTDTQYF

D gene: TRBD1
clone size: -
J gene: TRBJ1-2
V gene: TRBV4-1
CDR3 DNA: TGCGCCAGCAGCCAAAAATTAAACAGGGGACCAAACTATGGCTACACCTTC
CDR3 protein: CASSQKLNRGPNYGYTF

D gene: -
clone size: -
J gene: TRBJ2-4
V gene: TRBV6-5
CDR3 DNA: TGTGCCAGCAGCCTCGGTTTGGCCAAAAACATTCAGTACTTC
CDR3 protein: CASSLGLAKNIQYF